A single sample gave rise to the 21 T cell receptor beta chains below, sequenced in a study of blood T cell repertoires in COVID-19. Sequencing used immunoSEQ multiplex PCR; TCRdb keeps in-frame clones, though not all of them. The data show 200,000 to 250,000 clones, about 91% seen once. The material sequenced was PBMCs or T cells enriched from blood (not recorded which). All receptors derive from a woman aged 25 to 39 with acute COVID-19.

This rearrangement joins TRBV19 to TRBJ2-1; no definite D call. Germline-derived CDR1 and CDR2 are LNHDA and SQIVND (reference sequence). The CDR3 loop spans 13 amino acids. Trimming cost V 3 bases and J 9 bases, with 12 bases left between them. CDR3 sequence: CASSISESGEQFF. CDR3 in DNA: TGTGCCAGTAGTATTTCAGAATCGGGTGAGCAGTTCTTC.

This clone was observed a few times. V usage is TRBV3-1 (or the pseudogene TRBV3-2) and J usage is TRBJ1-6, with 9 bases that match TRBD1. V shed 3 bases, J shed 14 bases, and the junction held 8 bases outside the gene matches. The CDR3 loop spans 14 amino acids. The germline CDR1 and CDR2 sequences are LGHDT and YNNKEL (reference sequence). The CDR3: CASSQGQGPRALHF. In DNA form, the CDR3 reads TGTGCCAGCAGCCAGGGACAGGGCCCCAGGGCCCTCCACTTT.

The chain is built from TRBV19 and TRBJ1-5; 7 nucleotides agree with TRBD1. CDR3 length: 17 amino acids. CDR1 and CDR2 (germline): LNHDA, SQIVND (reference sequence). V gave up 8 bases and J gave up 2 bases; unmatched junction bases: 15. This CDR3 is CASLADTGAAGNQPQHF. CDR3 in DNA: TGTGCCAGTCTGGCCGACACAGGGGCTGCGGGCAATCAGCCCCAGCATTTT.

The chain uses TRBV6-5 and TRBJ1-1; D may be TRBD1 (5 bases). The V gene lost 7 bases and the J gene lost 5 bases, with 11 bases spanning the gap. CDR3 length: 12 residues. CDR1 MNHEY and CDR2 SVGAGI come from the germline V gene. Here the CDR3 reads CASTQGWTEAFF. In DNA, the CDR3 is TGTGCCAGCACGCAGGGTTGGACTGAAGCTTTCTTT.

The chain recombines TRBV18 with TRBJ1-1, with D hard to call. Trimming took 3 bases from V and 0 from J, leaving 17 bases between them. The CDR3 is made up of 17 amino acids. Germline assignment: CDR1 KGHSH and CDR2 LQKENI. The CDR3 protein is CASSPTGGLGMNTEAFF. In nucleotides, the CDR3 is TGTGCCAGCTCACCGACGGGTGGGTTGGGTATGAACACTGAAGCTTTCTTT.

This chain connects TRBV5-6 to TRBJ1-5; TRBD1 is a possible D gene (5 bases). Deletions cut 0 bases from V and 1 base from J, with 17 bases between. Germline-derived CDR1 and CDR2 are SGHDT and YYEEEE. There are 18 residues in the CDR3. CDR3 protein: CASSLAGTEVLSNQPQHF. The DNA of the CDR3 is TGTGCCAGCAGCTTGGCCGGGACTGAGGTGTTAAGCAATCAGCCCCAGCATTTT.

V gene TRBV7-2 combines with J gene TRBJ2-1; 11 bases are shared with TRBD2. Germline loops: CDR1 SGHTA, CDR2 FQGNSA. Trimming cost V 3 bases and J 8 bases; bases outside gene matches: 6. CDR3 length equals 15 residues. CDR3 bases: TGTGCCAGCAGCTTCGTTAGCGGGGGGGCCGATGAGCAGTTCTTC. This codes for CASSFVSGGADEQFF.

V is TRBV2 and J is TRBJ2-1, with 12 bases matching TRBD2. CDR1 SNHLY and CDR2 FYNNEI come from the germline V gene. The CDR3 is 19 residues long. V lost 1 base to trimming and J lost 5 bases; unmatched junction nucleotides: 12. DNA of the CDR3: TGTGCCAGCAGTGAAGGGATAACTAGCGGGGGGCGGGAGGACAATGAGCAGTTCTTC. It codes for CASSEGITSGGREDNEQFF.

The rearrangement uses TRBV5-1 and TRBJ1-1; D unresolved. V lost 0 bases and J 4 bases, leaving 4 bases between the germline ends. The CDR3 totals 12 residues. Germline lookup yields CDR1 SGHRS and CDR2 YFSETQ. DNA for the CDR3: TGCGCCAGCAGCTTGGTTCGCACTGAAGCTTTCTTT. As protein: CASSLVRTEAFF.

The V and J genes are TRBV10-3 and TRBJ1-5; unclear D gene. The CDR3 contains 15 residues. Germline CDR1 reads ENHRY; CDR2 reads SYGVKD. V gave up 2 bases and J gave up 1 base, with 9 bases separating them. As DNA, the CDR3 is TGTGCCATCAGTGAGGCCGAGCACAGCAATCAGCCCCAGCATTTT. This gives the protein CAISEAEHSNQPQHF.

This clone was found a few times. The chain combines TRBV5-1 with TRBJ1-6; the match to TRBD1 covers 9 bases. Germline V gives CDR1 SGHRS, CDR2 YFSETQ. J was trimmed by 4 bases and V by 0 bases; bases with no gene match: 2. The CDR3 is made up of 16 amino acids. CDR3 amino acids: CASSLGGTGYNSPLHF. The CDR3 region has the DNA TGCGCCAGCAGCTTGGGTGGGACAGGGTATAATTCACCCCTCCACTTT.

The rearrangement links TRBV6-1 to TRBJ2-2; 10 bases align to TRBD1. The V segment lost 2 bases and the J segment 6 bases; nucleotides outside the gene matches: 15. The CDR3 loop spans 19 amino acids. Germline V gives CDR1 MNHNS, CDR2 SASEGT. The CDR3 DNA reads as TGTGCCAGCAGTGAAACCGCAGGACTGACAGGGGGCATCGCCGGGGAGCTGTTTTTT. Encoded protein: CASSETAGLTGGIAGELFF.

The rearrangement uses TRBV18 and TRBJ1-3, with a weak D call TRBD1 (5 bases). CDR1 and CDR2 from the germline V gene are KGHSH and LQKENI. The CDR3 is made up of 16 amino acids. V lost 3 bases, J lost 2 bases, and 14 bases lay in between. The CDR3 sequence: CASSPPGGYAGNTIYF. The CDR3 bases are TGTGCCAGCTCACCTCCGGGGGGGTACGCTGGAAACACCATATATTTT. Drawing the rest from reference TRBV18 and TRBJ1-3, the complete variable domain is NAGVMQNPRHLVRRRGQEARLRCSPMKGHSHVYWYRQLPEEGLKFMVYLQKENIIDESGMPKERFSAEFPKEGPSILRIQQVVRGDSAAYFCASSPPGGYAGNTIYFGEGSWLTVV.

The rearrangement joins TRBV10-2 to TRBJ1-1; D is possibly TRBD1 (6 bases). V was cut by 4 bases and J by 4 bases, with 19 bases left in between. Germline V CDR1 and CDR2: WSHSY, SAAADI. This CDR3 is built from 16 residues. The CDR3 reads CASSARQGAGATEAFF. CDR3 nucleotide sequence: TGCGCCAGCAGTGCTAGGCAGGGCGCAGGGGCCACTGAAGCTTTCTTT.

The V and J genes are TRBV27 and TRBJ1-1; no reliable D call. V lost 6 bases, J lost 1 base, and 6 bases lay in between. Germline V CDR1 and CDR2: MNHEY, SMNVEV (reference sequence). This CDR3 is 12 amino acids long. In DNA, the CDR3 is TGTGCCAGCAGGAGAGGGAACACTGAAGCTTTCTTT. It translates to CASRRGNTEAFF.

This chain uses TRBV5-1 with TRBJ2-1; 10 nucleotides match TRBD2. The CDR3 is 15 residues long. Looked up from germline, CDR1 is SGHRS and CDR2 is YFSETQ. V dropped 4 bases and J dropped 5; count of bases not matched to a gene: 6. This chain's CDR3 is CASSHASGGDNEQFF. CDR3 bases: TGCGCCAGCAGCCATGCTAGCGGGGGAGACAATGAGCAGTTCTTC.

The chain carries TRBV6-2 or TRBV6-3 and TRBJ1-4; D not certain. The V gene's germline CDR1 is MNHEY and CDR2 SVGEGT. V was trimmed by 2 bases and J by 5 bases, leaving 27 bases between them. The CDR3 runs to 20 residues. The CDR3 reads CASSYNHRRLDSYPNEKLFF. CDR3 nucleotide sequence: TGTGCCAGCAGTTACAATCACCGACGGTTAGACTCATATCCGAATGAAAAACTGTTTTTT.

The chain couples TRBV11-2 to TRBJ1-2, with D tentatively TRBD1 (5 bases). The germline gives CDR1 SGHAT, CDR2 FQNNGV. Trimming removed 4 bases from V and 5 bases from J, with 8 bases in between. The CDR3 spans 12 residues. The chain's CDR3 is CASSSQGYGYTF. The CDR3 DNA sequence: TGTGCCAGCAGCTCTCAGGGTTATGGCTACACCTTC. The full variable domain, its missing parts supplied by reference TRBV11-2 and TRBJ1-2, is EAGVAQSPRYKIIEKRQSVAFWCNPISGHATLYWYQQILGQGPKLLIQFQNNGVVDDSQLPKDRFSAERLKGVDSTLKIQPAKLEDSAVYLCASSSQGYGYTFGSGTRLTVV.

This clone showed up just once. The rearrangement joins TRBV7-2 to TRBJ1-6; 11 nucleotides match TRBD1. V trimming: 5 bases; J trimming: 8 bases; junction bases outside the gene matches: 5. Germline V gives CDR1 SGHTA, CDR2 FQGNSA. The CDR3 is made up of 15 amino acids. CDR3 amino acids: CASSTGTGGDSPLHF. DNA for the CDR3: TGTGCCAGCAGCACCGGGACAGGGGGGGATTCACCCCTCCACTTT.

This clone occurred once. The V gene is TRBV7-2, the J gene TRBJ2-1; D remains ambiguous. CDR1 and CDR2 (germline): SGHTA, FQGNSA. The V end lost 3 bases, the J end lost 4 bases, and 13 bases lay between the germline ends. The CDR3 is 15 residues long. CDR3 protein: CASSLVGNEYNEQFF. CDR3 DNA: TGTGCCAGCAGCTTGGTCGGTAATGAGTACAATGAGCAGTTCTTC.

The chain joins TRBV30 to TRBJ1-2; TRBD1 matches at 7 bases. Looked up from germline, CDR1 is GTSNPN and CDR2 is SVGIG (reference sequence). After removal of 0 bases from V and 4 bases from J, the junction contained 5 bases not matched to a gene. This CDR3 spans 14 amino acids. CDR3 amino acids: CAWSVPPGGYGYTF. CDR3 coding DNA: TGTGCCTGGAGTGTACCCCCAGGGGGCTATGGCTACACCTTC.